This T cell receptor (beta chain) was retrieved from a study of blood T cell repertoires in COVID-19 (dated by TCRdb to 2018 to 2020). For the study in its entirety: Collaborator samples came from the United States, Italy and Spain and covered acute and convalescent phases of COVID-19. The prospective study material was composed of cDNA or gDNA derived from T cells, B-cell-depleted T cells, or PBMCs. The dataset comprised deeply sampled blood TCRbeta repertoires from subjects exposed to, actively infected with, or recovered from COVID-19. A freely available public database, intended as a resource for researchers studying the immune response to SARS-CoV-2, is where the repertoires were released. Samples came from the ongoing ImmuneRACE study (first 160 participants) plus 1,254 subjects from 6 global collaborators. The sample metadata nearly always contained a de-identified subject ID, COVID-19 status, age in years and sex. HLA class I and class II types, where available, came from metadata supplied by the sample provider rather than from assay-based typing.

The V end gives up 4 bases and the J end 5 bases, leaving 10 bases in the junction not matched to a gene. The germline V gene (reference sequence) yields LGHDT for CDR1 and YNNKEL for CDR2. From the cysteine up to the phenylalanine, the CDR3 has a length of 15 residues. Only the CDR3 DNA is retained, 45 bases long and in frame from the first base. One collaborating source in Seattle enrolled patients during active infection and followed them longitudinally through the course of disease. The collaborating institutions used their own protocols to collect whole blood in K2EDTA tubes. Collaborator samples were shipped for TCRbeta analysis as frozen whole blood, isolated PBMCs, or DNA extracted from either sample type. The full study reports these points: Clinical and demographic metadata were provided uncurated, with the amount varying by source and participant.

TCRbeta CDR3 regions were amplified from genomic DNA by means of the immunoSEQ Assay, a bias-controlled multiplex PCR. Per the original workflow: Nucleated cell counts per sample were estimated from amplification of reference gene primers within the assay. Sequence reads were collapsed and filtered to measure the absolute abundance of every unique TCRbeta CDR3 rearrangement. For each sample, productive Simpson clonality was calculated as the square root of Simpson's diversity index over productive rearrangements. What TCRdb holds here is the immuneACCESS table cut down to in-frame rearrangements. Part of the clones is not present; checked against another copy, under half of the missing clones reflect an unresolved V gene, and the others are unexplained. D and trimming were read from the DNA, whereas the V and J calls and clone size are those reported in that table. Present in this sample are about 82,000 clones, roughly 80% of which were seen just once. The ten most abundant clones make up 35% to 40% of the sample.

Turning to this clone: It has no known antigen specificity. No base quality information exists; no much larger clone differs at one position.

This TCR was sampled from a man aged 55 to 70 with COVID-19, enrolled during active disease. The sequenced sample consisted of peripheral blood. Here the chain combines TRBV3-1 (or the pseudogene TRBV3-2) and TRBJ2-5, with TRBD2 identical over 7 junction bases. The sequenced DNA is TGTGCCAGCAGCCCGGGCGGGAGCCCCCCCGAGACCCAGTACTTC. Its protein is CASSPGGSPPETQYF.